Shown below are 22 T cell receptor beta chains from a single sample sequenced in a study of Ad26.COV2.S vaccination and SARS-CoV-2 variants. Treatment reported: approximately 18 received Ad26.COV2.S at low or high dose, single or two shots; roughly 5 received placebo; per-sample allocation not given. The samples were gathered on day 63 after the first injection of vaccine or placebo. Some clones are missing from TCRdb's copy, which holds only in-frame ones; the method was immunoSEQ multiplex PCR. The sample lists around 300,000 clones; about 89% were seen once. The input for sequencing was peripheral blood, taken in a trial of Ad26.COV2.S vaccine versus placebo. These receptors were taken from a person between 18 and 60 years old who received the Ad26.COV2.S COVID-19 vaccine or a placebo.

This clone was observed a few times. The J gene is TRBJ2-2, the V gene TRBV7-9, with TRBD1 identical over 7 bases. Losses at the gene ends were 7 bases for V and 1 base for J; bases not matched to a gene: 12. The CDR3 runs 17 residues. Germline CDR1 and CDR2: SEHNR and FQNEAQ (reference sequence). The CDR3 is CASTRYLGTVNTGELFF. DNA for the CDR3: TGTGCCAGCACCCGATACTTGGGGACAGTGAACACCGGGGAGCTGTTTTTT.

Here the CDR3 reads CASSEVVGEQFF. The CDR3 nucleotides are TGTGCCAGCAGCGAAGTGGTTGGTGAGCAGTTCTTC. V is TRBV3-1 (or the pseudogene TRBV3-2) and J is TRBJ2-1; D is ambiguous. V was trimmed by 5 bases and J by 9 bases, leaving 11 bases between them. The CDR3 loop spans 12 amino acids. Germline V CDR1 and CDR2: LGHDT, YNNKEL (reference sequence).

CDR3 amino acids: CAWSGGQVETQYF. The CDR3 DNA sequence: TGTGCCTGGAGTGGGGGACAGGTAGAGACCCAGTACTTC. The gene calls are TRBV30 and TRBJ2-5; TRBD1 matches 8 bases. V was clipped by 1 base and J by 4 bases; unmatched bases: 2. The CDR3 covers 13 residues. The germline CDR1 and CDR2 sequences are GTSNPN and SVGIG (reference sequence).

The V gene is TRBV11-1, the J gene TRBJ2-7; possible D gene TRBD1, 6 bases. Trimming stripped 5 bases from V and 0 bases from J, with 14 bases between. The CDR3 totals 15 residues. Germline assignment: CDR1 SGHAT and CDR2 FQDESV (reference sequence). The CDR3 DNA sequence: TGTGCCAGCAGCCCTCCGGGACACAGCTCCTACGAGCAGTACTTC. It specifies CASSPPGHSSYEQYF.

The genes are TRBV5-1 and TRBJ2-1, with 7 nucleotides matching TRBD1. The CDR3 runs 16 residues. From germline, CDR1 is SGHRS and CDR2 YFSETQ. Trimming at V came to 5 bases and at J to 10 bases, leaving 18 bases not matched to a gene. CDR3 protein: CASRGQEPNRREEQFF. In nucleotides, the CDR3 is TGCGCCAGCAGAGGACAGGAACCAAACCGCCGTGAGGAGCAGTTCTTC.

The rearrangement uses TRBV29-1 and TRBJ2-1; TRBD1 agrees at 9 bases. Per the germline V gene, CDR1 is SQVTM and CDR2 is ANQGSEA. This CDR3 is 14 amino acids long. V gave up 5 bases and J gave up 6 bases; unmatched junction bases: 8. Here the CDR3 DNA reads TGCAGCGTTCCCGCCCGGGACAGGGCCAATGAGCAGTTCTTC. This encodes CSVPARDRANEQFF.

This clone has just one count. The chain carries TRBV27 and TRBJ2-1; D might be TRBD2 (5 bases). Germline V CDR1 and CDR2: MNHEY, SMNVEV (reference sequence). Trimming left V 8 bases short and J 0 bases short, with 20 bases between. The CDR3 is 17 residues long. The CDR3 bases are TGTGCCAGCCACCCTCTTTATGACTACACCTCCTACAATGAGCAGTTCTTC. Amino acid sequence: CASHPLYDYTSYNEQFF.

V is TRBV29-1 and J is TRBJ2-7, with D tentatively TRBD1 or TRBD2 (5 bases each). This CDR3 has 11 residues. V was shortened by 7 bases and J by 2 bases, with 9 bases between the two germline ends. Per the germline V gene, CDR1 is SQVTM and CDR2 is ANQGSEA. CDR3 in amino acids: CSARGTYEQYF. The CDR3 region has the DNA TGCAGCGCACGGGGCACCTACGAGCAGTACTTC.

The chain couples TRBV2 to TRBJ2-7; 10 nucleotides agree with TRBD1. Trimming cost V 7 bases and J 5 bases; bases outside gene matches: 5. The CDR3 is made up of 13 amino acids. The V gene's germline CDR1 is SNHLY and CDR2 FYNNEI. Here the CDR3 DNA reads TGTGCCAGCAACCGGGACAGGGGTCACGAGCAGTACTTC. Translation gives CASNRDRGHEQYF.

The V call is TRBV4-2, the J call TRBJ2-1; 7 bases are shared with TRBD1. The V gene end was trimmed by 3 bases and the J gene end by 1 base; junction bases not matched to a gene: 3. Germline lookup yields CDR1 LGHNA and CDR2 YNFKEQ. The CDR3 spans 15 residues. Written as DNA, the CDR3 is TGTGCCAGCAGCCACGACAGGGATTCCTACAATGAGCAGTTCTTC. As protein: CASSHDRDSYNEQFF.

This clone appeared once. The chain couples TRBV7-9 to TRBJ2-7; D perhaps matches TRBD1 (5 bases). V lost 2 bases to trimming and J lost 2 bases, with 10 bases between them. Germline CDR1 reads SEHNR; CDR2 reads FQNEAQ (reference sequence). The CDR3 runs 14 residues. DNA of the CDR3: TGTGCCAGCAGCTTAACTGTAGGGGCCTACGAGCAGTACTTC. Its protein product is CASSLTVGAYEQYF.

In DNA form, the CDR3 reads TGTGCCAGCACTCGACAGGGGGCGGATAGCGGGAGCTCCTACAATGAGCAGTTCTTC. Encoded protein: CASTRQGADSGSSYNEQFF. This rearrangement joins TRBV2 to TRBJ2-1, with D possibly being TRBD1 (10 bases). Trimming left V 7 bases short and J 0 bases short, with 25 bases between. This CDR3 region has 19 residues. In germline, CDR1 is SNHLY, CDR2 FYNNEI.

The V gene is TRBV28, the J gene TRBJ1-4; D unclear. The germline V and J ends were trimmed by 6 bases and 0 bases, with 14 bases remaining between them. This CDR3 region has 16 residues. Germline values: CDR1 MDHEN, CDR2 SYDVKM. The CDR3 bases are TGTGCCAGCAGCTCAAATAGGCTCCCAACTAATGAAAAACTGTTTTTT. Amino acid sequence: CASSSNRLPTNEKLFF.

For the CDR3, the DNA is TGTGCCAGCAGCTTGGGCAGCACAATCTACGAGCAGTACTTC. Its protein is CASSLGSTIYEQYF. V gene TRBV5-8 combines with J gene TRBJ2-7; D remains unclear. Trimming took 0 bases from V and 3 from J, leaving 10 bases between them. Germline CDR1 reads SGHTS; CDR2 reads YDEGEE. The CDR3 is 14 amino acids.

This clone was picked up one time. This CDR3 reads CASSFYPSEQYF. In DNA form, the CDR3 reads TGTGCCAGCAGTTTCTACCCCTCCGAGCAGTACTTC. The rearrangement uses TRBV12-3 or TRBV12-4 and TRBJ2-7; no clear D gene. V lost 3 bases and J lost 6, with 9 bases in between. The CDR3 runs to 12 residues.

This chain uses TRBV7-9 with TRBJ1-1, with D maybe TRBD1 (6 bases). Germline V CDR1 and CDR2: SEHNR, FQNEAQ (reference sequence). The CDR3 has 15 residues. The V end lost 0 bases, the J end lost 5 bases, and 13 bases lay between the germline ends. The CDR3 DNA reads TGTGCCAGCAGCTTAGCTCGGGGGGCGGAAACTGAAGCTTTCTTT. Its translation: CASSLARGAETEAFF.

This clone has only a few counts. The rearrangement links TRBV28 to TRBJ2-7; D remains ambiguous. This CDR3 contains 14 residues. V dropped 6 bases and J dropped 3 bases, with 15 bases sitting between them. Germline CDR1 MDHEN, CDR2 SYDVKM. The CDR3 spells CASSTFRTDYEQYF. As DNA, the CDR3 is TGTGCCAGCAGCACCTTTAGGACCGACTACGAGCAGTACTTC.

The V and J genes are TRBV5-4 and TRBJ2-7; no clear D gene. CDR1 and CDR2 (germline): SGHNT, YYREEE (reference sequence). V lost 2 bases and J lost 7, with 13 bases in between. This CDR3 is built from 13 residues. CDR3 residues: CASSLDGPQEQYF. CDR3 bases: TGTGCCAGCAGCTTAGATGGGCCCCAAGAGCAGTACTTC.

The table lists this clone with a count of one. This chain links TRBV7-9 with TRBJ2-7; tentatively, D is TRBD2 (6 bases). The V gene's germline CDR1 is SEHNR and CDR2 FQNEAQ (reference sequence). This CDR3 contains 12 residues. V lost 6 bases, J lost 5 bases, and 11 bases lay in between. Here the CDR3 reads CASRGGGHEQYF. The CDR3 region has the DNA TGTGCCAGCAGGGGGGGTGGCCACGAGCAGTACTTC.

This clone appeared a few times. The genes are TRBV5-1 and TRBJ1-5; D call uncertain. Germline V gene data show CDR1 as SGHRS and CDR2 as YFSETQ. Trimming left V 0 bases short and J 2 bases short, with 9 bases between. The CDR3 runs 15 residues. CDR3 DNA sequence: TGCGCCAGCAGCTTGGTAGGGCGCGGCAATCAGCCCCAGCATTTT. It yields the protein CASSLVGRGNQPQHF. The whole variable domain, filled in from reference TRBV5-1 and TRBJ1-5, reads KAGVTQTPRYLIKTRGQQVTLSCSPISGHRSVSWYQQTPGQGLQFLFEYFSETQRNKGNFPGRFSGRQFSNSRSEMNVSTLELGDSALYLCASSLVGRGNQPQHFGDGTRLSIL.

The rearrangement uses TRBV6-6 and TRBJ2-3, with a tentative D call TRBD2 (6 bases). This CDR3 is built from 14 residues. The V end lost 0 bases, the J end lost 3 bases, and 7 bases lay between the germline ends. Germline CDR1 and CDR2: MNHNY and SVGAGI (reference sequence). CDR3 protein: CASSYSTSTDTQYF. CDR3 bases: TGTGCCAGCAGTTACTCGACTAGTACAGATACGCAGTATTTT.

The CDR3 bases are TGTGCCAGCAGCCGACTATGGACCGGGACAGGGGGGACCGGGGAGCTGTTTTTT. This sequence encodes CASSRLWTGTGGTGELFF. The chain joins TRBV7-8 to TRBJ2-2, with 11 bases matching TRBD1. The CDR3 runs to 18 residues. The germline gives CDR1 SGHVS, CDR2 FQNEAQ. Unmatched junction bases numbered 13, after V lost 5 bases and J lost 5 bases.